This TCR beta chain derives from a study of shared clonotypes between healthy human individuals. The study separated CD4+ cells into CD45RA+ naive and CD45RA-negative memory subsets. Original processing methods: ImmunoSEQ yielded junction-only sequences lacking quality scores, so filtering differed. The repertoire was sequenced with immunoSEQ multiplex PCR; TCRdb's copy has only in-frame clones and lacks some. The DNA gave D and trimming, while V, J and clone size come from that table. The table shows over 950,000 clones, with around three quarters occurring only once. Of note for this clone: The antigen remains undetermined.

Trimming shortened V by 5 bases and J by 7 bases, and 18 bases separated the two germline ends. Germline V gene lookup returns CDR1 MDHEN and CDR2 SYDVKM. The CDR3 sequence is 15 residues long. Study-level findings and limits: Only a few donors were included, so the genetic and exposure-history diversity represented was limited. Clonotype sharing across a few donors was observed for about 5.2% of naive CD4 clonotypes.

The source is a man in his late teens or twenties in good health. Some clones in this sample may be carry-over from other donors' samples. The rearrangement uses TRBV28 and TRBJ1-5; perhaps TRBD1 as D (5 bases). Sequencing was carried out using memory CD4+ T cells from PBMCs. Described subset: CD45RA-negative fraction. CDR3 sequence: CASSQLRRQGQPQHF. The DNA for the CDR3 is TGTGCCAGCAGTCAGTTAAGGCGGCAGGGCCAGCCCCAGCATTTT.